This T cell receptor beta chain was observed in a study of T cell clonality in common variable immunodeficiency. Study-level findings and limits: CVID subjects had higher TCRbeta clonality than healthy controls, most marked in about a third. In common variable immunodeficiency, TCR beta chains reportedly carried fewer deletions and N-nucleotide insertions.

All CVID subjects were on immunoglobulin replacement for at least one year. Blood came from CVID subjects not ill and not taking immunomodulatory or immunosuppressive medication. In regard to this clone: Its antigen remains unidentified. Read sequence stops 3 residues before the CDR3 end, and the germline J gene provides the missing end.

The CDR3 totals 15 residues. CDR1 and CDR2 from the germline V gene are SGHTA and FQGNSA. V lost 5 bases to trimming and J lost 0 bases, with 10 bases between them. CVID and control samples used equivalent genomic DNA input. Produced via immunoSEQ multiplex PCR; TCRdb's table is partial and in-frame only. Altogether some 26,000 clones were found in the sample, and no singletons occur. The TCR comes from a human donor with common variable immunodeficiency. Sequencing used peripheral blood mononuclear cells. This sequence joins TRBV7-2 and TRBJ1-4, with D possibly TRBD1 on 5 matching bases. The part of the CDR3 DNA that was read is TGTGCCAGCAGCAACCAGGGAACAACTAATGAAAAA. Translation: CASSNQGTTNEK. The whole CDR3 protein reads CASSNQGTTNEKLFF.